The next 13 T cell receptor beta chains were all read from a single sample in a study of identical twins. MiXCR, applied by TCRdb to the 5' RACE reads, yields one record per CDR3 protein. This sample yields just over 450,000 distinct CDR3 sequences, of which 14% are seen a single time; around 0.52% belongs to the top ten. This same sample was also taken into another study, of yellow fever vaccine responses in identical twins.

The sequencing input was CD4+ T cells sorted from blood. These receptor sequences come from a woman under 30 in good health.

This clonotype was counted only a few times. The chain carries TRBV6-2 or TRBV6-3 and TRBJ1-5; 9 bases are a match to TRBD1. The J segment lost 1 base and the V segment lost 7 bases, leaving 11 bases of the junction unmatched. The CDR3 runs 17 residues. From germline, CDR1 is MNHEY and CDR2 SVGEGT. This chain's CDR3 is CASTQTGQGQSNQPQHF. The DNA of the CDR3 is TGTGCCAGCACCCAAACGGGACAGGGCCAAAGCAATCAGCCCCAGCATTTT.

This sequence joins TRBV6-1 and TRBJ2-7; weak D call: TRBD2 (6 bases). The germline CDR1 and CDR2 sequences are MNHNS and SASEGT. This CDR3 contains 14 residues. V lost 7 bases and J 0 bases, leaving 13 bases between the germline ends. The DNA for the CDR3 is TGTGCCAGCACCCTTAGCGGAAGCTCCTACGAGCAGTACTTC. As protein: CASTLSGSSYEQYF.

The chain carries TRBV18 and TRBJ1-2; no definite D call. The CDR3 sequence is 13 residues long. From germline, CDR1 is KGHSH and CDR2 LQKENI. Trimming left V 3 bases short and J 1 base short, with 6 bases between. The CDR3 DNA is TGTGCCAGCTCACCGGAATATAACTATGGCTACACCTTC. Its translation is CASSPEYNYGYTF.

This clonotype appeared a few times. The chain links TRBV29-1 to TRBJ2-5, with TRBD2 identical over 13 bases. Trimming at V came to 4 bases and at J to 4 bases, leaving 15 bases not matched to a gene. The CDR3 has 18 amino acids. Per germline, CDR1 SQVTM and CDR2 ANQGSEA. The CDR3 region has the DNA TGCAGCGTTGGGAAGACTAGCGGGGGGCCCCAGGGGGGAGAGACCCAGTACTTC. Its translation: CSVGKTSGGPQGGETQYF.

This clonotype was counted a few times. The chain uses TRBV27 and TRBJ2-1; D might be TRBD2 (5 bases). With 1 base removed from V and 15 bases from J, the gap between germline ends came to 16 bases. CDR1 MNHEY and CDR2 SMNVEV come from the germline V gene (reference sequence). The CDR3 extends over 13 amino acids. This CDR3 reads CASSLYLSASRFF. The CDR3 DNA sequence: TGTGCCAGCAGTTTATATTTGTCGGCTAGCCGGTTCTTC.

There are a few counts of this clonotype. For the CDR3, the DNA is TGTGCCAGCAGTTACTCGGGACAGTCTAGCACAGATACGCAGTATTTT. It specifies CASSYSGQSSTDTQYF. The gene calls are TRBV6-5 and TRBJ2-3; 7 positions match TRBD1. CDR1 is MNHEY, CDR2 SVGAGI, per germline. V lost 0 bases, J lost 0 bases, and 3 bases stayed unmatched. This CDR3 has 16 amino acids.

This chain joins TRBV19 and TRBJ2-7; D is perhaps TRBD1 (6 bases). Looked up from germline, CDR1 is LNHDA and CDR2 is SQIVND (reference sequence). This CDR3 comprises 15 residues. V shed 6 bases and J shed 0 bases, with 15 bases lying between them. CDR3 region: CASRTLDSSSYEQYF. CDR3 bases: TGTGCCAGTAGAACCTTGGACAGTAGCTCCTACGAGCAGTACTTC.

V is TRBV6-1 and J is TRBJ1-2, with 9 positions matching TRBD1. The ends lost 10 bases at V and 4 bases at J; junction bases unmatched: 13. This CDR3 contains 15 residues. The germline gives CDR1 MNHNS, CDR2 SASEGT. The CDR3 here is CATTQGTGRAYGYTF. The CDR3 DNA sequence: TGTGCCACAACCCAGGGGACAGGGCGGGCCTATGGCTACACCTTC.

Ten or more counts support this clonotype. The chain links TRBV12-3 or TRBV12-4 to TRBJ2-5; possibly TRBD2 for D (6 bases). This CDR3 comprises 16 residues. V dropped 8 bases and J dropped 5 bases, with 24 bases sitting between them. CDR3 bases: TGTGCCAGCCGTGGAGGCAGGGAGGTCCCAAGTGAGACCCAGTACTTC. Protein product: CASRGGREVPSETQYF.

The CDR3 DNA sequence: TGTGCCAGCTCACCCGGATGGGGTACCTACGAGCAGTACTTC. Translated: CASSPGWGTYEQYF. The chain has TRBV18 and TRBJ2-7; no firm D call. The germline gives CDR1 KGHSH, CDR2 LQKENI. This CDR3 has 14 amino acids. V lost 3 bases and J 2 bases, leaving 11 bases between the germline ends.

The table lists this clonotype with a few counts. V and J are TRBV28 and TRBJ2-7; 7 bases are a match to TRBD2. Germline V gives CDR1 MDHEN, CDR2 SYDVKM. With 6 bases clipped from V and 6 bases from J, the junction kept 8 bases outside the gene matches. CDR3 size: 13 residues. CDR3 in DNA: TGTGCCAGCAGCCACAGACTAGCACGCGAGCAGTACTTC. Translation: CASSHRLAREQYF.

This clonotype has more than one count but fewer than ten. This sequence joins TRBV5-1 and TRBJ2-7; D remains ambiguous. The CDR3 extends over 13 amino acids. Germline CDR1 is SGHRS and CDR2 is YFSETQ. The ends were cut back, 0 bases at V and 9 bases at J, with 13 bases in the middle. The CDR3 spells CASSLAIEARQYF. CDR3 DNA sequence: TGCGCCAGCAGCTTGGCCATTGAGGCAAGGCAGTACTTC.

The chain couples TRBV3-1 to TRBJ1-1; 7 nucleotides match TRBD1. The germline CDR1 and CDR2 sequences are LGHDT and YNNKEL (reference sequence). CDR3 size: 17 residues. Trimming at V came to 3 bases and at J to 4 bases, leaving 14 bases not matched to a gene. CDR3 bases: TGTGCCAGCAGCCAGAGGACAGGATTGGGGGGTAGCACTGAAGCTTTCTTT. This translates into CASSQRTGLGGSTEAFF.